The rows below give T cell receptor beta chains drawn from one sample of a study of blood T cell repertoires in COVID-19. Measured with immunoSEQ multiplex PCR; TCRdb has only the in-frame clones, and not every one. The table records some 150,000 clones, more than 85% of them present only once. The sequenced sample consisted of peripheral blood. All receptors come from a woman older than 75 in a cohort sampled during active or convalescent COVID-19. Both conserved end residues are part of each CDR3.

J gene,V gene,CDR3 protein
TRBJ2-1,TRBV5-4,CASSLNGQGYNEQFF
TRBJ1-5,TRBV3-1/TRBV3-2,CASSQDQSGGRESNQPQHF
TRBJ2-1,TRBV3-1/TRBV3-2,CASSPLGSGRGNEQFF
TRBJ1-5,TRBV2,CASSRQGPSNQPQHF
TRBJ1-3,TRBV6-6,CASSGTSGNTIYF
TRBJ1-2,TRBV5-1,CASSSTVYGYTF
TRBJ1-4,TRBV5-5,CASSLVPGSTNEKLFF
TRBJ2-2,TRBV4-1,CASSQLNLNTGELFF
TRBJ2-3,TRBV5-1,CASSPSGRGGPDTQYF
TRBJ1-1,TRBV29-1,CSVAQGNTEAFF
TRBJ1-2,TRBV10-3,CATFSTGSSSESYGYTF
TRBJ1-6,TRBV2,CASHRGAYNSPLHF
TRBJ1-5,TRBV24-1,CATSEAGGNQPQHF
TRBJ1-1,TRBV6-5,CASSTGQQNTEAFF
TRBJ1-2,TRBV7-8,CASSAGQGRYGYTF
TRBJ1-2,TRBV5-1,CASSSLRAGKEGNYGYTF
TRBJ2-1,TRBV11-2,CASSSTYAVEQFF
TRBJ2-4,TRBV19,CASSTTGGNIQYF
TRBJ2-2,TRBV11-3,CASSLVSGLAGVYGELFF
TRBJ1-6,TRBV20-1,CSASQGFNSPLHF
TRBJ2-3,TRBV13,CASSPSGADTQYF
TRBJ2-7,TRBV10-3,CAIRDRQGPRSYEQYF
TRBJ2-3,TRBV28,CASPPSGINTDTQYF
TRBJ2-2,TRBV5-6,CASSLAGGTGELFF
TRBJ2-2,TRBV9,CASTETSGPNTGELFF
TRBJ2-1,TRBV15,CATSRDRGSYNEQFF
TRBJ2-5,TRBV5-8,CASSPLAGEETQYF
TRBJ2-7,TRBV7-2,CASSPGLAGTYEQYF
TRBJ2-1,TRBV12-3/TRBV12-4,CASSLEQHNEQFF
TRBJ2-3,TRBV10-3,CAISARGIGDTQYF
TRBJ1-1,TRBV23-1,CASRRATGGCTEAFF
TRBJ2-3,TRBV21-1,CAIHSGTPTDTQYF
TRBJ2-1,TRBV4-2,CASSQVTSGRLSSYNEQFF
TRBJ2-1,TRBV6-1,CASSELGLAGLYNEQFF